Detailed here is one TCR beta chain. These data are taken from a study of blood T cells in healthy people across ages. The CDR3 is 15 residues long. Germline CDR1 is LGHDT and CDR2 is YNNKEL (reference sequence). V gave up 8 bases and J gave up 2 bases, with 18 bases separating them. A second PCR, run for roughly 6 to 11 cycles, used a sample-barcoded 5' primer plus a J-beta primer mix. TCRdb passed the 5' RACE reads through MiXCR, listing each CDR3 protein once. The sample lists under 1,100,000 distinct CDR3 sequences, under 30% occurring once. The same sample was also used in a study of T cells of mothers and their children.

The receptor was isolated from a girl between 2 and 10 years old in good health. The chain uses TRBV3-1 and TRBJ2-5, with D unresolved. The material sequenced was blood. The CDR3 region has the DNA TGTGCCAGCCAAGGAGAGAACTACATACAAGAGACCCAGTACTTC. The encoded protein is CASQGENYIQETQYF.